The next 22 T cell receptor beta chains were all read from a single sample in a study of CXCR3-negative and CXCR3-positive naive CD8 T cells. The method, 5' RACE with UMI labels, was used to prepare the TRB cDNA libraries. TCRdb derives one entry per CDR3 protein from the 5' RACE reads, leaving out DNA. The listing records approximately 83,000 distinct CDR3 sequences. Sequenced sample: naive CXCR3- CD8+ T cells from blood. Subset here: CD45RO-CCR7+CD27+CD95- naive CD8+ T cells lacking CXCR3 (TNR3-). All receptors derive from a human donor in good health. Some clones in this sample may be carry-over from other donors' samples.

V gene TRBV20-1 combines with J gene TRBJ2-7; the D gene TCRdb calls, TRBD2, cannot be checked with no DNA. The CDR3 consists of 14 residues. Germline loops: CDR1 DFQATT, CDR2 SNEGSKA (reference sequence). The CDR3 sequence: CSASGLAGAYEQYF.

This chain connects TRBV29-1 to TRBJ2-7; the D call from TCRdb, TRBD1, cannot be confirmed without DNA. Per germline, CDR1 SQVTM and CDR2 ANQGSEA. The CDR3 totals 14 residues. The CDR3 reads CSVVPTGATYEQYF.

The chain combines TRBV6-1 with TRBJ2-1; TCRdb returns TRBD1, unconfirmable since there is no DNA. CDR1 and CDR2 (germline): MNHNS, SASEGT. CDR3 length equals 12 residues. CDR3 sequence: CASLPRGYEQFF.

This chain links TRBV27 with TRBJ2-3; TCRdb selects TRBD1, and the lack of DNA leaves this call unchecked. The CDR3 covers 15 residues. Per germline, CDR1 MNHEY and CDR2 SMNVEV (reference sequence). The CDR3: CASSWGNRGTDTQYF.

V and J are TRBV10-3 and TRBJ2-2; as DNA is missing, the TRBD1 call by TCRdb cannot be tested. Looked up from germline, CDR1 is ENHRY and CDR2 is SYGVKD. This CDR3 spans 16 amino acids. CDR3 sequence reads: CAISAGPGENTGELFF.

The chain is built from TRBV5-1 and TRBJ2-7; the D call of TRBD2 rests on TCRdb alone, since no DNA is present to check it. The germline V gene has CDR1 SGHRS and CDR2 YFSETQ. This CDR3 is 15 amino acids long. CDR3 loop: CASSSSEGGAYEQYF.

The J gene is TRBJ2-7, the V gene TRBV12-3 or TRBV12-4; TCRdb selects TRBD2, and the lack of DNA leaves this call unchecked. CDR3 length: 13 amino acids. The CDR3 here is CASSPSGHYEQYF.

CDR3 sequence: CASSQDGRGQGSYEQYF. The chain uses TRBV4-3 and TRBJ2-7; TCRdb indicates TRBD2, and absent DNA this call remains unverified. Germline V gene lookup returns CDR1 LGHNA and CDR2 YSLEER. The CDR3 has 17 residues.

The chain links TRBV6-5 to TRBJ2-7; without DNA, the TCRdb call of TRBD1 cannot be checked. Germline loops: CDR1 MNHEY, CDR2 SVGAGI. The CDR3 is made up of 14 amino acids. CDR3: CASSYNPGWDEQYF.

This chain uses TRBV20-1 with TRBJ2-2; without DNA, the TCRdb call of TRBD1 cannot be checked. The CDR3 consists of 14 residues. Germline V lookup: CDR1 DFQATT, CDR2 SNEGSKA (reference sequence). The chain's CDR3 is CSATPDGLTGELFF.

V and J are TRBV27 and TRBJ2-1; TCRdb's D gene call, TRBD1, goes unchecked for lack of DNA. The CDR3 runs to 17 residues. Germline V gives CDR1 MNHEY, CDR2 SMNVEV (reference sequence). The CDR3 spells CASSFLFSGTGNNEQFF.

The V and J genes are TRBV29-1 and TRBJ2-1; the TRBD2 assignment by TCRdb is unverifiable without DNA. Looked up from germline, CDR1 is SQVTM and CDR2 is ANQGSEA. This CDR3 comprises 13 residues. This CDR3 reads CSVIGLVGNEQFF.

CDR3 loop: CASSEGGELFF. The genes are TRBV6-4 and TRBJ2-2. The germline CDR1 and CDR2 sequences are MRHNA and SNTAGT. This CDR3 comprises 11 residues.

The CDR3 protein is CASSSLTGLATNEKLFF. The chain joins TRBV7-9 to TRBJ1-4; TCRdb outputs TRBD1, but without DNA this stays unchecked. This CDR3 region has 17 residues. The V gene's germline CDR1 is SEHNR and CDR2 FQNEAQ (reference sequence).

The chain recombines TRBV12-3 or TRBV12-4 with TRBJ1-3; with no DNA, the TCRdb D assignment of TRBD1 cannot be verified. The CDR3 runs to 15 residues. This chain's CDR3 is CASSPTGTNRNTIYF.

This sequence joins TRBV20-1 and TRBJ1-1; TCRdb picks TRBD1, but there is no DNA to check that call. The CDR3 is made up of 16 amino acids. Germline V gene sequence: CDR1 DFQATT, CDR2 SNEGSKA (reference sequence). The CDR3: CSARDLHGAENTEAFF.

The rearrangement joins TRBV28 to TRBJ2-5; TCRdb designates TRBD1, a call that cannot be tested without DNA. This CDR3 has 16 amino acids. The V gene's germline CDR1 is MDHEN and CDR2 SYDVKM. The CDR3 sequence is CASSLRGKSGWETQYF.

The rearrangement uses TRBV12-3 or TRBV12-4 and TRBJ2-1; absent DNA, TCRdb's TRBD2 call cannot be checked. This CDR3 is 14 amino acids long. CDR3 sequence reads: CASSPGLTYNEQFF.

The chain is built from TRBV29-1 and TRBJ2-7; there is no DNA to check the TCRdb D call of TRBD2. The CDR3 loop spans 13 amino acids. Germline loops: CDR1 SQVTM, CDR2 ANQGSEA. The CDR3 sequence: CSVLAGSSYEQYF.

V gene TRBV2 combines with J gene TRBJ2-5; TCRdb returns TRBD2, unconfirmable since there is no DNA. The length of the CDR3 is 15 residues. The germline V gene encodes CDR1 SNHLY and CDR2 FYNNEI. The CDR3: CASSSRGRDQETQYF.

The chain links TRBV3-1 to TRBJ2-7. CDR3 size: 13 residues. Germline V gene sequence: CDR1 LGHDT, CDR2 YNNKEL (reference sequence). This CDR3 reads CASSQAVWNEQYF.

The chain is built from TRBV3-1 and TRBJ2-1. The CDR3 runs to 11 residues. Germline assignment: CDR1 LGHDT and CDR2 YNNKEL (reference sequence). CDR3 sequence reads: CASSQAPDVYF.